This TCR beta chain was sequenced for a study of T cells in Graves' hyperthyroidism and ophthalmopathy. Overall study results and limits: Median prediction lead before ophthalmopathy onset was roughly 6 months with the model. Blood also held most thyroid clonotypes expanded beyond 0.001.

Turning to this clonotype: Its target is unknown.

Authors of the study amplified TCR beta CDR3 regions from RNA transcripts. An initial round of RT-PCR targeting the TCR CDR3 relied on the HTBI primer set. TCRdb independently ran MiXCR on the multiplex PCR reads; one entry per CDR3 protein. The data contain 500,000 to 750,000 distinct CDR3 sequences, about half of them seen just once; the ten biggest clones take up roughly 8.2%. Patients aged 18 to 65 had newly diagnosed hyperthyroidism lasting under 2 months. Based on clinical symptoms, serum thyroxine and TRAb, thyroid ultrasound and orbital computed tomography, diagnoses were reached. Per germline, CDR1 SGHTA and CDR2 FQGNSA. V shed 1 base and J 2 bases; nucleotides not matched to a gene: 6. CDR3 length: 17 amino acids.

V is TRBV7-2 and J is TRBJ2-5; 11 bases map to TRBD2. This TCR was sampled from a woman aged 18-29 years with Graves' hyperthyroidism. The material sequenced was peripheral blood or thyroid tissue (not recorded which). CDR3 bases: TGTGCCAGCAGCTTAGTCCCCGGGACTAGCGGACAAGAGACCCAGTACTTC. Amino acid sequence: CASSLVPGTSGQETQYF.